This TCR beta chain stems from a study of T cells in Graves' hyperthyroidism and ophthalmopathy. Researchers took RNA transcripts and amplified the TCR beta CDR3 regions from them. When the TCR CDR3 underwent first-round RT-PCR, the HTBI primer set was used. TCRdb itself ran the multiplex PCR reads through MiXCR, one entry per CDR3 protein. The table includes 600,000 to 850,000 distinct CDR3 sequences, around a sixth detected once. There are many counts of this clonotype. V shed 4 bases, J shed 4 bases, and the junction held 24 bases outside the gene matches. Looked up from germline, CDR1 is LGHDT and CDR2 is YNNKEL (reference sequence). The CDR3 loop spans 20 amino acids.

The rearrangement joins TRBV3-1 to TRBJ2-7, with 8 bases that match TRBD1. The sequenced material came from blood. This TCR came from a woman aged 50 to 60 with Graves' hyperthyroidism that later progressed to Graves' ophthalmopathy. This CDR3 reads CASSLAGVFRGTGDSYEQYF. The DNA of the CDR3 is TGTGCCAGCAGCCTAGCCGGGGTTTTTCGCGGGACAGGCGATTCGTACGAGCAGTACTTC.